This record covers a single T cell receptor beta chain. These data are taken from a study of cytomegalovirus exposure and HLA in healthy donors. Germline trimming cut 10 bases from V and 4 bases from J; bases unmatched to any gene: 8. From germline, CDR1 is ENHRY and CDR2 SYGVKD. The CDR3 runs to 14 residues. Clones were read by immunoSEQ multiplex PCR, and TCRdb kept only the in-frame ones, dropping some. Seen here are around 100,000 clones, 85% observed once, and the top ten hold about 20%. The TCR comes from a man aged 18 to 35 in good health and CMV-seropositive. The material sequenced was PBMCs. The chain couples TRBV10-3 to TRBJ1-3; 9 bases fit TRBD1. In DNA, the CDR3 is TGTGCCACGACACAGGGGGCGTCAGGAAACACCATATATTTT. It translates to CATTQGASGNTIYF.